This TCR beta chain was identified during a study of identical twins. Carrying unique molecular identifiers, the cDNA also gained a universal primer site through template switching. TCRdb redid the calling of the 5' RACE reads with MiXCR, one entry per CDR3 protein. The sample consists of just over 500,000 distinct CDR3 sequences, around 20% of them appearing once. V was trimmed by 8 bases and J by 8 bases, leaving 16 bases between them. The CDR3 loop spans 13 amino acids. Germline V lookup: CDR1 SGHVS, CDR2 FQNEAQ. This sample was shared with a second study, whose subject was T cells expressing NK-cell markers. As that report states: Several experiments employed an anti-gamma-delta TCR antibody to confine sorting to alpha-beta TCR T cells. A range of about 1.0-7.5% of CD8+ T cells consisted of dominant NKG2C+ clonotypes in several donors.

The gene calls are TRBV7-8 and TRBJ1-3; a weak D match, TRBD1 (5 bases). Sequenced sample: CD4+ T cells sorted from blood. This TCR derives from a woman younger than 30 in good health. The chain's CDR3 is CASAPGGGDTIYF. The CDR3 DNA sequence: TGTGCCAGCGCGCCTGGGGGTGGTGACACCATATATTTT.